This T cell receptor beta chain was identified in a study of T cell repertoires in cytomegalovirus infection. Overall study context: CMV infection together with matching HLA type was indicated by public TCR beta signatures.

TCRdb re-analysed the reads in MiXCR, keeping a single row per CDR3 protein. The sample holds around 240,000 distinct CDR3 sequences, about 23% seen once. Germline V gene sequence: CDR1 MDHEN, CDR2 SYDVKM. With V trimmed by 8 bases and J by 0 bases, 7 bases remained unmatched. The CDR3 consists of 15 residues. The chain has TRBV28 and TRBJ1-3, with TRBD1 matching over 7 bases. Sequencing was carried out using CD8+ T cells from PBMCs. This receptor was obtained from a human donor in good health (CMV status not recorded). Some clones in this sample may be carry-over from other donors' samples. The CDR3 coding sequence is TGTGCCAGCTGCTACAGGGGTTACTCTGGAAACACCATATATTTT. This codes for CASCYRGYSGNTIYF.